This TCR beta chain was found in a study of CD8+CD57+ T cells in acquired aplastic anemia. Broader study findings: Simpson's diversity of CD8+ cells was not significantly different in patients compared with controls.

Remarks on this clonotype: Its target is not known.

The length of the CDR3 is 13 residues. Trimming left V 7 bases short and J 10 bases short, with 14 bases between. Profiling of TCR beta VDJ combinations and CDR3 sequences used genomic DNA as template. TCRdb passed the reads through MiXCR, listing each CDR3 protein once. The sample yields more than 150,000 distinct CDR3 sequences, 40% to 50% seen once. Sequenced sample: sorted CD4+, CD8+, or CD8+CD57+ T cells (not recorded which) from PBMCs. The receptor was isolated from a human donor in good health. The gene calls are TRBV12-3 or TRBV12-4 and TRBJ1-6, with a possible D match to TRBD1 (6 bases). CDR3 sequence reads: CASKRAQGSPLHF. In DNA form, the CDR3 reads TGTGCCAGCAAGCGGGCCCAGGGGTCACCCCTCCACTTT.